This T cell receptor beta chain was found in a study of shared T cell receptors in the human thymus. Data came from immunoSEQ multiplex PCR; TCRdb stores just in-frame clones and leaves some out. The sample comprises 630,000 or so clones, over 75% of which are singletons, and roughly 0.0089% rests with the top ten. Germline V gene lookup returns CDR1 SQVTM and CDR2 ANQGSEA. V dropped 0 bases and J dropped 4; count of bases not matched to a gene: 10. The CDR3 loop spans 19 amino acids. This same sample was also taken into another study, of human thymus T cells. From that second work: Infants served as donors; they were healthy and Finnish and were having corrective surgery for congenital heart defects. Thymus tissue was removed during corrective cardiac surgery. Repertoires sampled from thymus and blood appeared biased in V and J gene usage. Unrelated individuals were reported by related research to share highly overlapping thymic repertoires.

The source is a boy under two years old with a congenital heart defect. The chain links TRBV29-1 to TRBJ2-1; 15 bases fit TRBD2. The sequenced material came from thymocytes. The CDR3 protein is CSVEDHPGLAGGKYNEQFF. DNA for the CDR3: TGCAGCGTTGAAGATCATCCGGGACTAGCGGGGGGAAAATACAATGAGCAGTTCTTC.